This TCR beta chain is from a study of post-analysis software for immune sequencing data. The study's findings and limits: About 5 TRBV segments were significantly more frequent in patients than in controls. TRBV5-6, TRBV5-1 and TRBV20-1 were among these segments. Among multiple sclerosis patients, normalized Chao1 diversity was significantly below that of controls.

Unique molecular identifiers tagged the TCR beta cDNA libraries. Starting from about 0.98 to 11 million T cells, the study yielded hundreds of thousands of cDNA molecules. A single record per CDR3 protein comes from TCRdb applying MiXCR to the PCR reads. This table has about 430,000 distinct CDR3 sequences, less than 40% appearing once. CDR1 MNHEY and CDR2 SMNVEV come from the germline V gene (reference sequence). With 5 bases removed from V and 6 bases from J, the gap between germline ends came to 19 bases. The CDR3 runs 16 residues. This clonotype was counted between two and nine times. Its antigen is unknown.

The sequence was collected from a girl between 2 and 10 years old with multiple sclerosis. The chain is built from TRBV27 and TRBJ1-4, with D hard to call. Sequencing used blood. The CDR3: CASSPLPVAGHEKLFF. CDR3 DNA sequence: TGTGCCAGCAGTCCCCTACCCGTTGCGGGTCATGAAAAACTGTTTTTT. Supplemented by reference TRBV27 and TRBJ1-4, the full variable domain reads EAQVTQNPRYLITVTGKKLTVTCSQNMNHEYMSWYRQDPGLGLRQIYYSMNVEVTDKGDVPEGYKVSRKEKRNFPLILESPSPNQTSLYFCASSPLPVAGHEKLFFGSGTQLSVL.